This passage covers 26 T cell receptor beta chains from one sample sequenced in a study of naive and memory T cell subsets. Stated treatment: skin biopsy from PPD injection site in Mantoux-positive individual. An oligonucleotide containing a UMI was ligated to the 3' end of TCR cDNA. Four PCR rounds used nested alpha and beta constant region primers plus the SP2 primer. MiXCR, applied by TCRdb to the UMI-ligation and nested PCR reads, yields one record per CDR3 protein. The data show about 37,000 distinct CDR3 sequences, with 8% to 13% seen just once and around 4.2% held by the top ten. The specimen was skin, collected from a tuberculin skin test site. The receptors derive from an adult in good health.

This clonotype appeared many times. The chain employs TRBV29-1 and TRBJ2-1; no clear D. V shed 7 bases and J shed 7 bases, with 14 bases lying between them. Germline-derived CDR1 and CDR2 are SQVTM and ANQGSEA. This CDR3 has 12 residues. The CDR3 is CSGLSWSNEQFF. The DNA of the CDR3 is TGCAGCGGCCTGAGTTGGTCGAATGAGCAGTTCTTC.

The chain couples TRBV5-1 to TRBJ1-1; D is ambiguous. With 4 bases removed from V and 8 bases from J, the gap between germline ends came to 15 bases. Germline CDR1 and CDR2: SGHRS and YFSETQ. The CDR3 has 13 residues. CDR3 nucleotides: TGCGCCAGCAGCGCCGGCCCGAACGGCGAAGCTTTCTTT. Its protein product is CASSAGPNGEAFF.

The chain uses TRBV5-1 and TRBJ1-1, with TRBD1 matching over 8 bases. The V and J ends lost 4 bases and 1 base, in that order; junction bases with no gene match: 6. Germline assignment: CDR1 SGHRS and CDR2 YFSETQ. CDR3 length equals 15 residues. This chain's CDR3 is CASSPWTGPNTEAFF. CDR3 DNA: TGCGCCAGCAGCCCCTGGACAGGGCCGAACACTGAAGCTTTCTTT.

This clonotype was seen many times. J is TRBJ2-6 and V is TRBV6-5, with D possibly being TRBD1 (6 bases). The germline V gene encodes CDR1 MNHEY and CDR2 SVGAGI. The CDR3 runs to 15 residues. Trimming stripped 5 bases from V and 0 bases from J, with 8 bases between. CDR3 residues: CASSEQGSGANVLTF. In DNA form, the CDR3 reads TGTGCCAGCAGTGAACAGGGCTCTGGGGCCAACGTCCTGACTTTC.

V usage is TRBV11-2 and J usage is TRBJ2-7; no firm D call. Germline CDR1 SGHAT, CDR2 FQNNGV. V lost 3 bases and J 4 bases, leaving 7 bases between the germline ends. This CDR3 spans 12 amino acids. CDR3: CASSFDMYEQYF. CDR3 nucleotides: TGTGCCAGCAGCTTCGACATGTACGAGCAGTACTTC.

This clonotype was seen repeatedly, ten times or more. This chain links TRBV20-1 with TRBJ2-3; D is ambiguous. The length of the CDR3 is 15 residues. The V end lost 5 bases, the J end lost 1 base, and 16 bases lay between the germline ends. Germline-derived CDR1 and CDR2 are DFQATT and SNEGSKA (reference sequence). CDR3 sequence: CSAEPPARGTDTQYF. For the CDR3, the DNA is TGCAGTGCTGAGCCGCCGGCCAGAGGCACAGATACGCAGTATTTT.

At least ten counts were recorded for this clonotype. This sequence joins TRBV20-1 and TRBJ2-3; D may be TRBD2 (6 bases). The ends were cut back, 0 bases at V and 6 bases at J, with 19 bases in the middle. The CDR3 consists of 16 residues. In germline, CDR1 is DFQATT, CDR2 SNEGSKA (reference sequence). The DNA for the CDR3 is TGCAGTGCTAGAGACCCACGTTTGAGACTAGTCGATACGCAGTATTTT. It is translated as CSARDPRLRLVDTQYF.

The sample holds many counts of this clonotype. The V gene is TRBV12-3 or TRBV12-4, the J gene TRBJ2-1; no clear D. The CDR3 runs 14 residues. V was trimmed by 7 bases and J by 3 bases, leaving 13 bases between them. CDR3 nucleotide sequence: TGTGCCAGCACCTACTTAAGCCTCTACAATGAGCAGTTCTTC. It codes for CASTYLSLYNEQFF.

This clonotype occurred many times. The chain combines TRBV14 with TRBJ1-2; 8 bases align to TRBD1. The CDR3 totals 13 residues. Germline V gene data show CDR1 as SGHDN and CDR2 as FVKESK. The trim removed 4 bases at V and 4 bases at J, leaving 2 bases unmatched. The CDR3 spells CASSRQGTYGYTF. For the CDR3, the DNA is TGTGCCAGCAGCCGACAGGGGACCTATGGCTACACCTTC.

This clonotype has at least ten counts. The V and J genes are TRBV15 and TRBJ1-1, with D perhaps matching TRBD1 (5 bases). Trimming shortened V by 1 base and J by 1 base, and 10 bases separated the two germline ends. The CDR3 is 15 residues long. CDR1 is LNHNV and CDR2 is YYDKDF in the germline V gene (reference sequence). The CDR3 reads CATSRGGASNTEAFF. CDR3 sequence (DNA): TGTGCCACCAGCAGAGGTGGGGCGTCGAACACTGAAGCTTTCTTT.

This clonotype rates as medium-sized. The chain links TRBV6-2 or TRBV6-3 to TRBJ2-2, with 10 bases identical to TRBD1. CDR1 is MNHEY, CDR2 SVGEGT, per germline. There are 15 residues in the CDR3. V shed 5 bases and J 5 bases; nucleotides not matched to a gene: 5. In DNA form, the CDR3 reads TGTGCCAGCAGTCGAGGGACAGGGGAAACCGGGGAGCTGTTTTTT. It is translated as CASSRGTGETGELFF.

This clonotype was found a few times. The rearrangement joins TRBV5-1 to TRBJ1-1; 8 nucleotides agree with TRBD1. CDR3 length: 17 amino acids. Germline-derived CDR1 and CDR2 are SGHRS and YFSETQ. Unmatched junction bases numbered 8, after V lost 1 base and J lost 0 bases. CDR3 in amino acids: CASSLWTGNVMNTEAFF. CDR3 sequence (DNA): TGCGCCAGCAGCTTGTGGACAGGGAACGTAATGAACACTGAAGCTTTCTTT.

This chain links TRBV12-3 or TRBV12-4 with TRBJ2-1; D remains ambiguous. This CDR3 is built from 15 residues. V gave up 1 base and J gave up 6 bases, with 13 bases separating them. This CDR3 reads CASSLGLLSLNEQFF. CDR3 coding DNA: TGTGCCAGCAGTTTAGGGCTACTCTCCCTCAATGAGCAGTTCTTC.

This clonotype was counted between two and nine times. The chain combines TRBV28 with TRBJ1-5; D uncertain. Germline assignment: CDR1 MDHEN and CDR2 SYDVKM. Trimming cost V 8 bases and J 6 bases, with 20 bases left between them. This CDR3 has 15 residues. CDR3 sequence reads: CASDIGIGPPQPQHF. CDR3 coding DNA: TGTGCCAGCGACATTGGCATCGGCCCCCCTCAGCCCCAGCATTTT.

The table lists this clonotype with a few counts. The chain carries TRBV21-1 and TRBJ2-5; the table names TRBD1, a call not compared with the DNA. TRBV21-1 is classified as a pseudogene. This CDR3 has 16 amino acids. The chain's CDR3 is CASSNGVRGGQETQYF. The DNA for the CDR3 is TGTGCCAGCAGCAACGGAGTCAGGGGAGGCCAAGAGACCCAGTACTTC.

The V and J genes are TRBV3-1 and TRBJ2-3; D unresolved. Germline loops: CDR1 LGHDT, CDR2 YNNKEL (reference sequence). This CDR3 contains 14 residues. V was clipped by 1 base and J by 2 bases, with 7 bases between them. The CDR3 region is CASSQAGYTDTQYF. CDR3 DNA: TGTGCCAGCAGCCAAGCCGGCTACACAGATACGCAGTATTTT.

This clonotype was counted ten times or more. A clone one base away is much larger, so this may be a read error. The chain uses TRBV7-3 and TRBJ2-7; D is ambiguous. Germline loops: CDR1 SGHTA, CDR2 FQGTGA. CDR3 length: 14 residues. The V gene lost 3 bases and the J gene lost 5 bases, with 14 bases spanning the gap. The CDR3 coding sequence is TGTGCCAGCAGCTTTCGATCGGGTATCGACGAGCAGTACTTC. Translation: CASSFRSGIDEQYF.

DNA of the CDR3: TGTGCCAGCAGCTTGGGGGTTGGCACCTACAATGAGCAGTTCTTC. This gives the protein CASSLGVGTYNEQFF. V is TRBV5-6 and J is TRBJ2-1; D not resolved. The ends were cut back, 0 bases at V and 2 bases at J, with 9 bases in the middle. This CDR3 is built from 15 residues. Germline assignment: CDR1 SGHDT and CDR2 YYEEEE.

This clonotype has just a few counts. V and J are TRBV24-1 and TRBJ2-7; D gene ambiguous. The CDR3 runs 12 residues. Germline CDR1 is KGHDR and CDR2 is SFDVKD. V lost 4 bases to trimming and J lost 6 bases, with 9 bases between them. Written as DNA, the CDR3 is TGTGCCACCAGTGACATGGACGGCGAGCAGTACTTC. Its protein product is CATSDMDGEQYF.

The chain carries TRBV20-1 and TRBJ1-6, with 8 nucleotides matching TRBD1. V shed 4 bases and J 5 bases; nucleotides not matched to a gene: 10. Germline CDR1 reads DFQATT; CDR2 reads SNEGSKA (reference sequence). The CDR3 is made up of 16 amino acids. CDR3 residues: CSAKPRDRPNNSPLHF. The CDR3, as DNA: TGCAGTGCTAAACCCAGGGACAGGCCCAATAATTCACCCCTCCACTTT.

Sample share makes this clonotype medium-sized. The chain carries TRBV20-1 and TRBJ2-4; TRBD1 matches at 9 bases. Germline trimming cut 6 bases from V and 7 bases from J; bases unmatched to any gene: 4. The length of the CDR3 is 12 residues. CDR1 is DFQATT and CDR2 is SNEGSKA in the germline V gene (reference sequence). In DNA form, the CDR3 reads TGCAGTGCACGGGACAGGGCGAACATTCAGTACTTC. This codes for CSARDRANIQYF.

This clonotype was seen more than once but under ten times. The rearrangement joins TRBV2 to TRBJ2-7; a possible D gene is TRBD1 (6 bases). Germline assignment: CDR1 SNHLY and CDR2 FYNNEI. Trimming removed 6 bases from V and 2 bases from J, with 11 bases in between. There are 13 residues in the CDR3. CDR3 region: CASRRQATYEQYF. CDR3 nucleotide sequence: TGTGCCAGCAGACGACAGGCCACCTACGAGCAGTACTTC. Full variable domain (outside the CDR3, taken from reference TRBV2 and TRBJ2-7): EPEVTQTPSHQVTQMGQEVILRCVPISNHLYFYWYRQILGQKVEFLVSFYNNEISEKSEIFDDQFSVERPDGSNFTLKIRSTKLEDSAMYFCASRRQATYEQYFGPGTRLTVT.

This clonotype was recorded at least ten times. The CDR3 is CASSVNTGELFF. CDR3 in DNA: TGTGCCAGCAGTGTGAACACCGGGGAGCTGTTTTTT. The V call is TRBV25-1, the J call TRBJ2-2; D unclear. Per germline, CDR1 MGHDK and CDR2 SYGVNS. The CDR3 runs to 12 residues. V lost 4 bases and J lost 1, with 1 base in between.

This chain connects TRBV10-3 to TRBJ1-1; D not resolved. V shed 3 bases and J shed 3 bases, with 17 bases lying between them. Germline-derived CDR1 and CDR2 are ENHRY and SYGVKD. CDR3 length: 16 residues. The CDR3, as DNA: TGTGCCATCAGTGATGTCCCCCAGGAGGGTCACACTGAAGCTTTCTTT. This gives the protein CAISDVPQEGHTEAFF.

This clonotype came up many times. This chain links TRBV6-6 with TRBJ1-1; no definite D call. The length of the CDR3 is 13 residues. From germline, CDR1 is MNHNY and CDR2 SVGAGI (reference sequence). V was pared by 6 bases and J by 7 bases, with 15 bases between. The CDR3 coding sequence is TGTGCCAGCAGGGCCGGGTATAACGGTGAAGCTTTCTTT. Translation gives CASRAGYNGEAFF.

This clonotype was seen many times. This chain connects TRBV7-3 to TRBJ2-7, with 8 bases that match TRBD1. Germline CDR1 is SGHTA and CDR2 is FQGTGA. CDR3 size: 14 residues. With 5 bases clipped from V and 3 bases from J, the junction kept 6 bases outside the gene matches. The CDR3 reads CASSPGDRSYEQYF. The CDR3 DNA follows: TGTGCCAGCAGCCCGGGGGACAGGAGCTACGAGCAGTACTTC.